Listed here are 10 T cell receptor beta chains from one sample, sequenced in a study of vaccination and CD4 T cells after COVID-19. The antigens these receptors bind are not known. The study sequenced cultured CD4+ T cell DNA using the Oncomine TCR Beta short-read assay. TCRdb called the PCR reads again in MiXCR, with one record for every CDR3 protein. In the table there are 5,500 to 8,000 distinct CDR3 sequences, 41% of which are singletons. The treatment was: roughly nine-day PBMC culture with coronavirus spike peptide pools or control peptides (ViraFEST assay). The unexposed donor provided CD4+ T cells, which were taken before the COVID-19 pandemic (2011-2018). What was sequenced was CD4+ T cells from blood, cultured in vitro. Source of these receptors: a human donor in good health.

In this sample, this clonotype turned up a few times. The V call is TRBV7-2, the J call TRBJ1-3; unclear D gene. The germline V and J ends were trimmed by 2 bases and 4 bases, with 9 bases remaining between them. The CDR3 runs to 14 residues. Germline V gene sequence: CDR1 SGHTA, CDR2 FQGNSA. CDR3 in DNA: TGTGCCAGCAGCTTAACGGGTTACGGAAACACCATATATTTT. It specifies CASSLTGYGNTIYF.

In nucleotides, the CDR3 is TGCAGTGCTAGACCCCGACTAGGGGATGAGCAGTTCTTC. It encodes CSARPRLGDEQFF. This sequence joins TRBV20-1 and TRBJ2-1, with D perhaps matching TRBD2 (6 bases). The germline V gene has CDR1 DFQATT and CDR2 SNEGSKA (reference sequence). CDR3 length: 13 residues. Trimming cost V 2 bases and J 8 bases, with 13 bases left between them.

The chain carries TRBV19 and TRBJ2-3, with TRBD2 matching over 9 bases. The ends lost 6 bases at V and 8 bases at J; junction bases unmatched: 6. Germline values: CDR1 LNHDA, CDR2 SQIVND (reference sequence). The length of the CDR3 is 13 residues. The CDR3 region is CASRASGDGTQYF. In DNA, the CDR3 is TGTGCCAGTAGGGCTAGCGGGGACGGTACGCAGTATTTT.

This clonotype appeared once. The chain uses TRBV19 and TRBJ2-7; 7 bases align to TRBD1. The germline CDR1 and CDR2 sequences are LNHDA and SQIVND (reference sequence). The CDR3 loop spans 14 amino acids. V shed 7 bases, J shed 0 bases, and the junction held 6 bases outside the gene matches. The CDR3 loop is CASTSQGDSYEQYF. CDR3 sequence (DNA): TGTGCCAGTACGTCCCAGGGGGACTCCTACGAGCAGTACTTC.

The chain combines TRBV7-8 with TRBJ1-2; TRBD1 agrees at 7 bases. The junction had 7 bases not matched to a gene; V was cut back by 5 bases and J by 4 bases. The CDR3 extends over 14 amino acids. Germline assignment: CDR1 SGHVS and CDR2 FQNEAQ. The DNA of the CDR3 is TGTGCCAGCAGCCGACAGGGCGACAGCTATGGCTACACCTTC. Residues: CASSRQGDSYGYTF.

In its sample, this clonotype is medium-sized. The chain combines TRBV6-1 with TRBJ1-2, with TRBD1 identical over 8 bases. The germline CDR1 and CDR2 sequences are MNHNS and SASEGT. The CDR3 is 16 residues long. V lost 6 bases and J lost 7; bases outside the gene matches: 16. CDR3 nucleotides: TGTGCCAGCAGCCGCTTCGCTTACCCAACAGGGGGTGGCTACACCTTC. It specifies CASSRFAYPTGGGYTF.

This clonotype appeared a few times. J is TRBJ2-2 and V is TRBV20-1; D ambiguous. The CDR3 spans 14 residues. V was trimmed by 3 bases and J by 2 bases, leaving 10 bases between them. CDR1 is DFQATT and CDR2 is SNEGSKA in the germline V gene (reference sequence). In DNA form, the CDR3 reads TGCAGTGCTAGTTCGGACCCAAACACCGGGGAGCTGTTTTTT. Its translation is CSASSDPNTGELFF.

V usage is TRBV20-1 and J usage is TRBJ1-2, with 8 bases that match TRBD1. This CDR3 is built from 20 residues. Germline-derived CDR1 and CDR2 are DFQATT and SNEGSKA (reference sequence). V was pared by 3 bases and J by 4 bases, with 25 bases of the junction left unmatched. DNA for the CDR3: TGCAGTGCTAGGGGATCTGAGGCCCCACCCCAGGGGGCGTCCGGCTATGGCTACACCTTC. It yields the protein CSARGSEAPPQGASGYGYTF.

The chain has TRBV6-1 and TRBJ2-3, with TRBD2 matching 7 bases. CDR1 is MNHNS, CDR2 SASEGT, per germline. The V gene end was trimmed by 5 bases and the J gene end by 5 bases; junction bases not matched to a gene: 4. The CDR3 covers 13 residues. The CDR3 spells CASSPGEGDTQYF. The CDR3 DNA reads TGTGCCAGCAGTCCCGGGGAGGGAGATACGCAGTATTTT.

V and J are TRBV7-8 and TRBJ2-2; D uncertain. The CDR3 runs to 14 residues. Germline assignment: CDR1 SGHVS and CDR2 FQNEAQ. Trimming cost V 1 base and J 0 bases, with 3 bases left between them. The CDR3 protein is CASSLDPNTGELFF. The CDR3 nucleotides read TGTGCCAGCAGCTTAGATCCGAACACCGGGGAGCTGTTTTTT.